The 14 T cell receptor beta chains below were found in one sample sequenced in a study of tumor-infiltrating lymphocytes in primary liver carcinoma. Starting material for RNA and DNA co-extraction consisted of roughly 19-30 mg of unsorted bulk tissue. TCR beta cDNA was reverse-transcribed from about 0.45 ug of total RNA. The reaction used a constant-region primer and ProtoScript II reverse transcriptase. For TCR beta, libraries were produced by three nested multiplex PCR rounds using slightly modified ARM-PCR. Each of the first two PCR rounds ran roughly 9 cycles with TRBV1-TRBV30 forward and C-beta reverse primers. TCRdb called the multiplex PCR reads again in MiXCR, with one record for every CDR3 protein. This table has more than 75,000 distinct CDR3 sequences, 60% to 75% appearing once. Sequenced material: liver tumor tissue from sampling region 1. Regarding subset: tumor region T1, superior pole. The receptors here all came from a man aged 35 to 55 with primary liver carcinoma and hepatitis B virus infection.

The CDR3 DNA is TGCGCAGGCAGCCAAGGGGGTGCAGCTCCCCAGCATTTT. It translates to CAGSQGGAAPQHF. V gene TRBV4-1 combines with J gene TRBJ1-5, with D possibly TRBD1 on 6 matching bases. Germline V CDR1 and CDR2: MGHRA, YSYEKL. CDR3 length equals 13 residues.

Note on this clonotype: The final CDR3 position lacks the conserved phenylalanine or tryptophan, pointing to a likely read error. The chain has TRBV11-2 and TRBJ1-1, with 10 nucleotides matching TRBD1. Germline-derived CDR1 and CDR2 are SGHAT and FQNNGV. The length of the CDR3 is 17 residues. As DNA, the CDR3 is TGTGCCAGCAGCCTAATGGGGGGACAGGGGTTCGGCACTGAGGCTTTCCTT. Protein: CASSLMGGQGFGTEAFL.

Comments on this clonotype: The germline gene is not matched at one end of the junction; a read error may be the cause. The chain is built from TRBV29-1 and TRBJ2-1, with a tentative D call TRBD2 (5 bases). The CDR3 runs 16 residues. Germline CDR1 and CDR2: SQVTM and ANQGSEA. CDR3 coding DNA: TGCAGCCTTGAACCCCTGATTAACGGGACCTACAATGAGCAGTTCTTC. Protein: CSLEPLINGTYNEQFF.

The CDR3 DNA reads as TGTGCCAGCAGGGGGACTAACTGCCACAATGAGCAGTTCTTC. As protein: CASRGTNCHNEQFF. This chain joins TRBV12-3 or TRBV12-4 and TRBJ2-1; 7 nucleotides agree with TRBD2. Losses at the gene ends were 6 bases for V and 5 bases for J; bases not matched to a gene: 7. CDR3 length: 14 amino acids.

This clonotype was detected only a few times. A single base separates this from a much larger clone, so it may be a read error. This likely comes from a read error, as the CDR3 has no conserved phenylalanine or tryptophan at its end. The chain is built from TRBV12-3 or TRBV12-4 and TRBJ1-5; D is undetermined. Trimming stripped 3 bases from V and 7 bases from J, with 10 bases between. The CDR3 loop spans 13 amino acids. The DNA of the CDR3 is TGTGCCAGCAGTTTTGGGGTTAAACAGCCCCAGCATTTA. It yields the protein CASSFGVKQPQHL.

There are many counts of this clonotype. The genes are TRBV6-5 and TRBJ1-6; possibly TRBD1 for D (6 bases). V lost 4 bases and J lost 6, with 16 bases in between. Germline V gene lookup returns CDR1 MNHEY and CDR2 SVGAGI. The CDR3 consists of 16 residues. As DNA, the CDR3 is TGTGCCAGCAGTTGGGGTAGGGGGGCCACTAATTCACCCCTCCACTTT. Translating gives CASSWGRGATNSPLHF.

Points on this clonotype: The conserved final phenylalanine or tryptophan is absent from the CDR3, which likely points to a read error. The rearrangement joins TRBV11-2 to TRBJ2-2; D possibly uses TRBD1 or TRBD2 (5 bases each). The CDR3 sequence is 15 residues long. V lost 1 base to trimming and J lost 7 bases, with 13 bases between them. CDR1 is SGHAT and CDR2 is FQNNGV in the germline V gene. The CDR3 bases are TGTGCCAGCAGCTTAGTTGGACGGGGCATCGGGGAGCTGTTTTCT. Encoded protein: CASSLVGRGIGELFS.

This clonotype was seen once. At one end the junction does not follow the germline gene, possibly because of a read error. The rearrangement uses TRBV20-1 and TRBJ2-1, with D perhaps matching TRBD2 (6 bases). The germline CDR1 and CDR2 sequences are DFQATT and SNEGSKA (reference sequence). The CDR3 contains 15 residues. The CDR3 spells CTARSRPGVRNEQFF. In nucleotides, the CDR3 is TGCACTGCTAGAAGTCGACCGGGAGTGAGGAATGAGCAGTTCTTC.

The table lists this clonotype with many counts. The chain employs TRBV5-1 and TRBJ2-5, with 8 nucleotides matching TRBD2. The V segment lost 0 bases and the J segment 1 base; nucleotides outside the gene matches: 5. From germline, CDR1 is SGHRS and CDR2 YFSETQ. The CDR3 extends over 16 amino acids. In nucleotides, the CDR3 is TGCGCCAGCAGCTTGGGGTTTAGCGGGGTCCAAGAGACCCAGTACTTC. Translated, it gives CASSLGFSGVQETQYF.

With regard to this clonotype: The junction and the germline gene differ at one end; a read error may be behind it. The rearrangement links TRBV6-2 or TRBV6-3 to TRBJ1-4; D perhaps matches TRBD1 (6 bases). The CDR3 covers 14 residues. The germline V gene has CDR1 MNHEY and CDR2 SVGEGT. The CDR3 DNA follows: TGCGCCAACAGTCGCACAGGGTGGCAAGAAAAACTGTTTTTT. Its protein is CANSRTGWQEKLFF.

A remark on this clonotype: Sequence at one end of the junction differs from germline and may be a read error. V and J are TRBV12-5 and TRBJ1-1; no clear D. The length of the CDR3 is 14 residues. Germline V gene data show CDR1 as LGHNT and CDR2 as FRNRAP. The CDR3 nucleotides read TGTGCTAGTGTGCCGGGTCGCGCGGGCACTGAAACTTTCTTT. Translation gives CASVPGRAGTETFF.

Notes on this clonotype: Relative to the germline gene, one junction end is altered; a read error may explain this. The chain uses TRBV11-2 and TRBJ2-7, with TRBD2 matching over 15 bases. The CDR3 runs to 18 residues. CDR1 and CDR2 from the germline V gene are SGHAT and FQNNGV. The CDR3 coding sequence is TGTGCTAGCAGCTTATCCATTGGACTAGCGGGAGGGGGGTACGGGCAGTACTTC. Protein sequence: CASSLSIGLAGGGYGQYF. The whole variable domain, remainder taken from reference TRBV11-2 and TRBJ2-7, is EAGVAQSPRYKIIEKRQSVAFWCNPISGHATLYWYQQILGQGPKLLIQFQNNGVVDDSQLPKDRFSAERLKGVDSTLKIQPAKLEDSAVYLCASSLSIGLAGGGYGQYFGPGTRLTVT.

The chain combines TRBV7-9 with TRBJ1-4, with D perhaps matching TRBD1 (6 bases). The CDR3 has 13 residues. Germline V gene lookup returns CDR1 SEHNR and CDR2 FQNEAQ (reference sequence). With 9 bases removed from V and 7 bases from J, the gap between germline ends came to 15 bases. The CDR3 region has the DNA TGTGCCAGACGCTCGACGGGGGCTGAAAAACTGTTTTTT. It is translated as CARRSTGAEKLFF.

This clonotype was observed a few times. With a much larger clone just one base away, this may be a read error. CDR3 in DNA: TGCGCCAGCAGCCGTAGATTGGTAGCGGGAGGGCAGTCGAGCTACGAGCAGTACTTC. Its translation: CASSRRLVAGGQSSYEQYF. The chain carries TRBV4-1 and TRBJ2-7; TRBD2 aligns across 11 bases. The CDR3 extends over 19 amino acids. Unmatched junction bases numbered 17, after V lost 4 bases and J lost 3 bases. CDR1 MGHRA and CDR2 YSYEKL come from the germline V gene.